This entry features one T cell receptor (beta chain) sequence. Authors' processing steps: Scientists estimated how many nucleated cells there were by amplifying reference gene primers. The repertoire was sequenced with immunoSEQ multiplex PCR; TCRdb's copy has only in-frame clones and lacks some. The D gene and trimming were derived from the DNA, and the V and J assignments and clone size from that table. The sample lists about 66,000 clones; around 90% were seen once. The data stem from a study of blood T cell repertoires in COVID-19. Study as a whole: Samples came from the United States, Italy and Spain, spanning acute and convalescent COVID-19. T cells, B-cell-depleted T cells, or PBMCs supplied cDNA or gDNA.

This CDR3 has 15 residues. Germline assignment: CDR1 SGHRS and CDR2 YFSETQ. The V end was cut by 2 bases, the J end by 1 base, with 13 bases between. This TCR was sampled from a human donor in a cohort sampled during active COVID-19. The chain links TRBV5-1 to TRBJ2-7; D might be TRBD1 (5 bases). Source material: peripheral blood. CDR3 bases: TGCGCCAGCAGCTTTGAAACAGGTTCATCCTACGAGCAGTACTTC. Its protein product is CASSFETGSSYEQYF. Using reference TRBV5-1 and TRBJ2-7 for the parts outside the CDR3, the full variable domain is KAGVTQTPRYLIKTRGQQVTLSCSPISGHRSVSWYQQTPGQGLQFLFEYFSETQRNKGNFPGRFSGRQFSNSRSEMNVSTLELGDSALYLCASSFETGSSYEQYFGPGTRLTVT.